One and the same sample provided the 9 T cell receptor beta chains below, sequenced in a study of blood T cell repertoires in COVID-19. Using immunoSEQ multiplex PCR, the repertoire was profiled, and TCRdb retains in-frame clones only, with some absent. The table lists fewer than 45,000 clones, 81% of them singletons. Sequences were obtained from peripheral blood. These receptors were taken from a man aged 35-49 years with active or convalescent COVID-19.

The chain is built from TRBV28 and TRBJ1-2; no definite D call. CDR3 length: 13 amino acids. Trimming took off 4 bases at V and 8 bases at J, with 14 bases between the two ends. CDR1 and CDR2 from the germline V gene are MDHEN and SYDVKM. CDR3 in DNA: TGTGCCAGCAGTTCTCAGGAACCTTACGGCTACACCTTC. It encodes CASSSQEPYGYTF.

This clone occurred once. The chain has TRBV5-1 and TRBJ2-7; TRBD2 might be the D (5 bases). The V gene's germline CDR1 is SGHRS and CDR2 YFSETQ. The V and J ends lost 2 bases and 2 bases respectively, with 11 bases between them. The CDR3 sequence is 14 residues long. CDR3: CASSFSSGTYEQYF. As DNA, the CDR3 is TGCGCCAGCAGCTTCTCCTCGGGGACCTACGAGCAGTACTTC.

CDR3 in DNA: TGTGCCAGCAGCTTAGAGGACAGTCGCGGTGAGACCCAGTACTTC. Encoded protein: CASSLEDSRGETQYF. The V call is TRBV11-2, the J call TRBJ2-5; D is perhaps TRBD1 (6 bases). The CDR3 has 15 residues. CDR1 and CDR2 (germline): SGHAT, FQNNGV. Trimming removed 0 bases from V and 5 bases from J, with 13 bases in between.

This chain connects TRBV5-1 to TRBJ2-7; tentative D call: TRBD1 (6 bases). With 0 bases removed from V and 0 bases from J, the gap between germline ends came to 7 bases. Germline V gene sequence: CDR1 SGHRS, CDR2 YFSETQ. The CDR3 sequence is 14 residues long. CDR3 protein: CASSLDRDSYEQYF. In nucleotides, the CDR3 is TGCGCCAGCAGCTTGGACAGGGACTCCTACGAGCAGTACTTC. Together with reference TRBV5-1 and TRBJ2-7, the CDR3 gives the full variable domain: KAGVTQTPRYLIKTRGQQVTLSCSPISGHRSVSWYQQTPGQGLQFLFEYFSETQRNKGNFPGRFSGRQFSNSRSEMNVSTLELGDSALYLCASSLDRDSYEQYFGPGTRLTVT.

The chain recombines TRBV10-3 with TRBJ2-1, with 9 nucleotides matching TRBD2. Trimming took 5 bases from V and 7 from J; bases not matched to a gene: 0. In germline, CDR1 is ENHRY, CDR2 SYGVKD. The CDR3 runs to 12 residues. CDR3 protein: CAISSGGNEQFF. Here the CDR3 DNA reads TGTGCCATCAGTAGCGGGGGGAATGAGCAGTTCTTC.

This clone has just a few counts. The V call is TRBV11-1, the J call TRBJ1-2, with D uncertain. The CDR3 has 15 residues. Trimming took 6 bases from V and 3 from J, leaving 17 bases between them. The germline gives CDR1 SGHAT, CDR2 FQDESV (reference sequence). The CDR3 nucleotides are TGTGCCAGCAGGATCTCTCGGCGAGGATACTATGGCTACACCTTC. Amino acid sequence: CASRISRRGYYGYTF.

The chain uses TRBV5-4 and TRBJ2-7; D is unresolved. The V end was cut by 0 bases, the J end by 6 bases, with 16 bases between. This CDR3 comprises 15 residues. Germline CDR1 is SGHNT and CDR2 is YYREEE (reference sequence). In DNA form, the CDR3 reads TGTGCCAGCAGCTTGGAGGAACAGTCTCACCGCGAGCAGTACTTC. This sequence encodes CASSLEEQSHREQYF.

V is TRBV2 and J is TRBJ2-7; D gene ambiguous. The V end lost 4 bases, the J end lost 5 bases, and 12 bases lay between the germline ends. This CDR3 is 13 amino acids long. CDR1 SNHLY and CDR2 FYNNEI come from the germline V gene. CDR3 nucleotides: TGTGCCAGCAGTGCCGAGCAAGAAGACGAGCAGTACTTC. It yields the protein CASSAEQEDEQYF.

The chain employs TRBV27 and TRBJ2-1, with D perhaps matching TRBD1 (8 bases). Trimming took 8 bases from V and 7 from J, leaving 18 bases between them. CDR3 size: 14 residues. Germline V CDR1 and CDR2: MNHEY, SMNVEV (reference sequence). The CDR3 DNA reads as TGTGCCAGCGTTGACAGGGGAGGGCGGAATGAGCAGTTCTTC. Amino acid sequence: CASVDRGGRNEQFF.